Below, one T cell receptor (beta chain) is given with its context. The sample comes from a study of blood T cell repertoires in COVID-19. Looking at the study overall: Researchers got acute and convalescent COVID-19 samples from the United States, Italy and Spain.

This CDR3 spans 14 amino acids. Germline values: CDR1 LNHDA, CDR2 SQIVND (reference sequence). V was shortened by 6 bases and J by 9 bases, with 18 bases between the two germline ends. Libraries were prepared by immunoSEQ multiplex PCR; TCRdb keeps only in-frame clonotypes and omits some of them. In the table there are more than 300,000 clones, roughly 86% of which are singletons. Participants, about 18 to 89 years old, spanned approximately 25 US areas. Specimen: PBMCs or T cells enriched from blood (not recorded which). This clonotype originated in a man in his forties in a cohort exposed to, infected with or recovered from COVID-19 (not recorded which). This rearrangement joins TRBV19 to TRBJ2-4; a possible D gene is TRBD1 (6 bases). In DNA, the CDR3 is TGTGCCAGTAGGGCCGACCGACAGGCTGGCATTCAGTACTTC. Residues: CASRADRQAGIQYF.